The rows below give T cell receptor beta chains drawn from one sample of a study of identical twins. Each CDR3 protein is one row after TCRdb ran MiXCR on the 5' RACE reads. The sample has 400,000 to 600,000 distinct CDR3 sequences, around 22% seen once. These data also formed part of another study, on yellow fever vaccine responses in identical twins.

Material: CD4+ T cells sorted from blood. Source of these receptors: a woman aged 18-35 years in good health. CDR3s include the opening cysteine and the closing phenylalanine or tryptophan. Fields, in order: D gene, V gene, CDR3 length, clone size, J gene, CDR3 DNA, CDR3 protein. The D gene is left open where the match is weak. The listing skips clone size in some rows; elsewhere it reads once, few, many or a size class.

-	TRBV6-1	15	-	TRBJ1-2	TGTGCCAGCAGTGAAGCACCGGGACAAGCTTATGGCTACACCTTC	CASSEAPGQAYGYTF
-	TRBV4-2	15	few	TRBJ2-5	TGTGCCAGCAGCCAAGTGGGGGGCGGGGGAGAGACCCAGTACTTC	CASSQVGGGGETQYF
-	TRBV15	12	few	TRBJ2-3	TGTGCCACCAGTCGAAAGGAGGATACGCAGTATTTT	CATSRKEDTQYF
TRBD1	TRBV11-1	18	-	TRBJ2-1	TGTGCCAGCAGCTTGTTTCAGTCTACAAGGGACAGGTGGAATGAGCAGTTCTTC	CASSLFQSTRDRWNEQFF
-	TRBV29-1	13	-	TRBJ1-1	TGCAGCGTTGTGGGCAACATGAACACTGAAGCTTTCTTT	CSVVGNMNTEAFF
-	TRBV2	16	few	TRBJ1-6	TGTGCCAGCAACCGACAGGATAGCTCCTATAATTCACCCCTCCACTTT	CASNRQDSSYNSPLHF
TRBD2	TRBV2	20	few	TRBJ2-3	TGTGCCAGCACCCCACCCTTGCGGGGGGAGGTATGGATTGGGACAGATACGCAGTATTTT	CASTPPLRGEVWIGTDTQYF
TRBD1	TRBV12-3/TRBV12-4	17	few	TRBJ2-6	TGTGCCAGCAGCGGGACAGGGGGGTTGAGTGGGGCCAACGTCCTGACTTTC	CASSGTGGLSGANVLTF
-	TRBV6-2/TRBV6-3	16	-	TRBJ1-2	TGTGCCAGCAGTTCGGACTCCTGGACAGCGAACTATGGCTACACCTTC	CASSSDSWTANYGYTF
TRBD2	TRBV4-1	16	-	TRBJ2-3	TGCGCCAGCAGCCAAGACGGGACTATAAGCACAGATACGCAGTATTTT	CASSQDGTISTDTQYF
-	TRBV20-1	14	few	TRBJ1-4	TGCAGTGCTAGAGATGTAGGGGGAAATGAAAAACTGTTTTTT	CSARDVGGNEKLFF
-	TRBV24-1	18	-	TRBJ2-1	TGTGCCACCAGTGGGCAGGGGATAAATCGTGCTGGCCTCAATGAGCAGTTCTTC	CATSGQGINRAGLNEQFF
-	TRBV12-3/TRBV12-4	18	few	TRBJ2-6	TGTGCCAGCTGTCGTCGCGGAGGGGGTTCGTCTGGGGCCAACGTCCTGACTTTC	CASCRRGGGSSGANVLTF
-	TRBV5-1	16	-	TRBJ1-5	TGCGCCAGCAGCTCGACAGGAGGTGGGAGCAATCAGCCCCAGCATTTT	CASSSTGGGSNQPQHF
TRBD2	TRBV25-1	20	-	TRBJ2-1	TGTGCCAGCAGTGGGCCACCGGGACTAGCGGGAGGGAGCTCCTACAATGAGCAGTTCTTC	CASSGPPGLAGGSSYNEQFF
-	TRBV18	15	-	TRBJ2-7	TGTGCCAGCTCACCACCGACCGTAAAAGGAGGGGAGCAGTACTTC	CASSPPTVKGGEQYF
-	TRBV7-2	11	-	TRBJ1-4	TGTGCCAGCAGCTTATATGAAAAACTGTTTTTT	CASSLYEKLFF
TRBD1	TRBV7-9	14	-	TRBJ2-7	TGTGCCAGCAGCCCACCGGACAGGTACGTCGAGCAGTACTTC	CASSPPDRYVEQYF
-	TRBV6-2/TRBV6-3	13	many	TRBJ2-1	TGTGCCAGCAACCGGGACTCCTACAATGAGCAGTTCTTC	CASNRDSYNEQFF
-	TRBV5-1	13	many	TRBJ2-2	TGCGCCAGCCGAGCGCCCAACACCGGGGAGCTGTTTTTT	CASRAPNTGELFF
TRBD2	TRBV6-1	14	many	TRBJ2-3	TGTGCCAGCAGTCCGACTAGCGGGAGGGATACGCAGTATTTT	CASSPTSGRDTQYF
-	TRBV10-3	13	-	TRBJ2-1	TGTGCCATCAGCGCGACCTCATCCAATGAGCAGTTCTTC	CAISATSSNEQFF
-	TRBV20-1	12	few	TRBJ2-1	TGCAGTGCCAGGGAAAACATCAATGAGCAGTTCTTC	CSARENINEQFF
TRBD1	TRBV7-6	14	-	TRBJ2-5	TGTGCCAGCAGCATGGACAGGGTCCAAGAGACCCAGTACTTC	CASSMDRVQETQYF
-	TRBV9	14	-	TRBJ1-2	TGTGCCAGCAACCCAGGTGCGGGGGGGTATGGCTACACCTTC	CASNPGAGGYGYTF
TRBD1	TRBV11-2	14	-	TRBJ2-1	TGTGCCAGCAGCTTGAACAGGGGGGTGGGTGAGCAGTTCTTC	CASSLNRGVGEQFF
TRBD2	TRBV27	16	-	TRBJ2-1	TGTGCCAGCAGTCCAACGGGGAGCGGGAGGAGGAATGAGCAGTTCTTC	CASSPTGSGRRNEQFF
TRBD1	TRBV4-1	17	-	TRBJ1-1	TGCGCCAGCAGGCAAGGACAGGGGACGAAAAGGGACACTGAAGCTTTCTTT	CASRQGQGTKRDTEAFF
-	TRBV12-3/TRBV12-4	12	-	TRBJ1-2	TGTGCCAGCAGTCCGCGACAGCATGGCTACACCTTC	CASSPRQHGYTF
-	TRBV15	13	-	TRBJ1-2	TGTGCCACCAGCAGACAGGGTTCGTATGGCTACACCTTC	CATSRQGSYGYTF
TRBD2	TRBV5-1	16	-	TRBJ2-3	TGCGCCAGCAGCCCAGCGGCGGGGGGCTGGTCAGATACGCAGTATTTT	CASSPAAGGWSDTQYF
-	TRBV20-1	13	-	TRBJ2-1	TGCAGTGCTAGAGCAGTGCGCGACAATGAGCAGTTCTTC	CSARAVRDNEQFF
-	TRBV7-2	16	-	TRBJ2-3	TGTGCCAGCAGCACCCGCTCGGGCCACAGCACAGATACGCAGTATTTT	CASSTRSGHSTDTQYF
TRBD2	TRBV2	16	-	TRBJ2-2	TGTGCCAGCAGAACAGAGAGCGGGGGGGGCACCGGGGAGCTGTTTTTT	CASRTESGGGTGELFF
-	TRBV7-3	15	-	TRBJ2-1	TGTGCCAGCAGCTTCGGTCACCAGCCGCGTAATGAGCAGTTCTTC	CASSFGHQPRNEQFF